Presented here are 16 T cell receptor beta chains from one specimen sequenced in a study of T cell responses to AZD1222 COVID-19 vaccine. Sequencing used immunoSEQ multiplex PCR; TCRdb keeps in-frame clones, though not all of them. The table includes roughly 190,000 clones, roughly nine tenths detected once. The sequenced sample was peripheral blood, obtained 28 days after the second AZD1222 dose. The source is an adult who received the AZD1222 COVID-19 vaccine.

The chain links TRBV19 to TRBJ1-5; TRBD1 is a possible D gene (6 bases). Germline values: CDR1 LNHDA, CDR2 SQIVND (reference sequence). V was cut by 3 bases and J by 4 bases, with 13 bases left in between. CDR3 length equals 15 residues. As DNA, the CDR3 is TGTGCCAGTAGTATTGGGTTCAGGGGTAATCAGCCCCAGCATTTT. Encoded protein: CASSIGFRGNQPQHF.

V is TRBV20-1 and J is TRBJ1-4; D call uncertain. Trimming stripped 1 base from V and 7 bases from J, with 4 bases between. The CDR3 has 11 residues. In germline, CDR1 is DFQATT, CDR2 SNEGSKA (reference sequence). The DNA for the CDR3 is TGCAGTGCTAGAGTCGGTGAAAAACTGTTTTTT. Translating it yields CSARVGEKLFF.

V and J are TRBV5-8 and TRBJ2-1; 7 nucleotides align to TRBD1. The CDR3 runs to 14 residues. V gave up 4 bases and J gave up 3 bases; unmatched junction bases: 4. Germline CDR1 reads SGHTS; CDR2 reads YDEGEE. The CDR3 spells CASSTDRVYNEQFF. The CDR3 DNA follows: TGTGCCAGCAGCACAGACAGGGTCTACAATGAGCAGTTCTTC.

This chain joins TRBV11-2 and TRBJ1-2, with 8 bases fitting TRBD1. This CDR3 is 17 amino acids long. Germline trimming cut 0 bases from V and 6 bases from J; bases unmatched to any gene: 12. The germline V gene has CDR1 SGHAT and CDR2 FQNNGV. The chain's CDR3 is CASSLDHLTGAGNGYTF. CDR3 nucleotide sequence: TGTGCCAGCAGCTTAGATCATCTGACAGGGGCTGGGAATGGCTACACCTTC. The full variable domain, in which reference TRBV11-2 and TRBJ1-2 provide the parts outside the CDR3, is EAGVAQSPRYKIIEKRQSVAFWCNPISGHATLYWYQQILGQGPKLLIQFQNNGVVDDSQLPKDRFSAERLKGVDSTLKIQPAKLEDSAVYLCASSLDHLTGAGNGYTFGSGTRLTVV.

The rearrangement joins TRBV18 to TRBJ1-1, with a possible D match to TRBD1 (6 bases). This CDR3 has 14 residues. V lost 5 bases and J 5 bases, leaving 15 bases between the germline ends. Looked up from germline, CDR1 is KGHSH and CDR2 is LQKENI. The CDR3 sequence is CASSGGAWRTEAFF. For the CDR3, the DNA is TGTGCCAGCTCAGGGGGGGCATGGAGGACTGAAGCTTTCTTT.

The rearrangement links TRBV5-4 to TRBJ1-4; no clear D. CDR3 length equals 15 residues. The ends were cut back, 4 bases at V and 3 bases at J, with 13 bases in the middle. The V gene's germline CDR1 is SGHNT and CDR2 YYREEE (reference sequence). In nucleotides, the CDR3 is TGTGCCAGCAGCGCCGGGCTAACCTCTAATGAAAAACTGTTTTTT. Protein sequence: CASSAGLTSNEKLFF.

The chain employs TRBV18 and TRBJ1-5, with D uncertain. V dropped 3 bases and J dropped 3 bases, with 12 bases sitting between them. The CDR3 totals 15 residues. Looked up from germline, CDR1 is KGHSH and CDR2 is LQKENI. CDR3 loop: CASSPSGRFNQPQHF. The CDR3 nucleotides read TGTGCCAGCTCACCGTCGGGCAGGTTCAATCAGCCCCAGCATTTT.

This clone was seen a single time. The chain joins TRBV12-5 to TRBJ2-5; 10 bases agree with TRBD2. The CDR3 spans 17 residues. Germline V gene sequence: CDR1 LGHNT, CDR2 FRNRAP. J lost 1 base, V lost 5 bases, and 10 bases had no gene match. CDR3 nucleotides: TGTGCTAGTGGTCCAACCTCTAGCGGGGGATTCCAAGAGACCCAGTACTTC. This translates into CASGPTSSGGFQETQYF.

The CDR3 here is CASSYRRQLSGNTIYF. The CDR3 coding sequence is TGTGCCAGCAGCTATAGACGACAACTCTCTGGAAACACCATATATTTT. V is TRBV7-2 and J is TRBJ1-3, with D unclear. Trimming stripped 4 bases from V and 0 bases from J, with 13 bases between. The CDR3 length is 16 residues. Germline lookup yields CDR1 SGHTA and CDR2 FQGNSA.

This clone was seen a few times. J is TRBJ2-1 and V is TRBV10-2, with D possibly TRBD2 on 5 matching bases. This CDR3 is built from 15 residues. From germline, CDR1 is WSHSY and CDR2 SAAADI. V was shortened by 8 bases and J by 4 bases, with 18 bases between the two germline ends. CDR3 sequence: CASARQRSDYNEQFF. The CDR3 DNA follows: TGCGCCAGCGCTCGTCAGCGGTCCGATTACAATGAGCAGTTCTTC.

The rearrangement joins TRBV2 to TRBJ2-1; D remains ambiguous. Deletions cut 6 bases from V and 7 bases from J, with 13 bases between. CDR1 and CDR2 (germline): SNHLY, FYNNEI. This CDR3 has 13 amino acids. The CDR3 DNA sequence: TGTGCCAGCAGGGCACGCTCAGTGAATGAGCAGTTCTTC. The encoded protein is CASRARSVNEQFF.

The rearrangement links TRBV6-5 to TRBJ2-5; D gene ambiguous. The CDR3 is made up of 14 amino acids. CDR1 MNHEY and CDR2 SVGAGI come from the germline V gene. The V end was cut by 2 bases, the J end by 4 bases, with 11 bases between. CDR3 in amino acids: CASSYRPVGETQYF. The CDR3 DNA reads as TGTGCCAGCAGTTACAGGCCCGTCGGAGAGACCCAGTACTTC.

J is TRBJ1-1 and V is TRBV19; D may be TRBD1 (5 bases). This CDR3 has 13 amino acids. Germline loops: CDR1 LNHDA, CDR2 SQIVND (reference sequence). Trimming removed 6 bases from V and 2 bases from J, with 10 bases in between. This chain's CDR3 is CASSFDSNTEAFF. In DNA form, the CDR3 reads TGTGCCAGTAGCTTCGACAGTAACACTGAAGCTTTCTTT.

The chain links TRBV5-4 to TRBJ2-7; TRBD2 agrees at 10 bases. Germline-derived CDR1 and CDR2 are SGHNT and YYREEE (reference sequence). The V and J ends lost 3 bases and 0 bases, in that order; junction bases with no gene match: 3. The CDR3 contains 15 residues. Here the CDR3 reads CASSYSGGRSYEQYF. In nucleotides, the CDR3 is TGTGCCAGCAGCTATAGCGGGGGGCGCTCCTACGAGCAGTACTTC.

The CDR3 spells CASSLGPGRYGYTF. CDR3 nucleotide sequence: TGTGCCAGCAGCCTTGGCCCTGGGAGGTATGGCTACACCTTC. The gene calls are TRBV7-3 and TRBJ1-2; D gene unclear. CDR1 is SGHTA, CDR2 FQGTGA, per germline. The ends were cut back, 5 bases at V and 5 bases at J, with 15 bases in the middle. The CDR3 loop spans 14 amino acids.

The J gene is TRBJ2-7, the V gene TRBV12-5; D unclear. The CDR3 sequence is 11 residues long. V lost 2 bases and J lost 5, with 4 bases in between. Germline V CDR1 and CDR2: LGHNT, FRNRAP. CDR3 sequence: CASGLSHEQYF. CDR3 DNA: TGTGCTAGTGGTTTGTCCCACGAGCAGTACTTC.